This T cell receptor (beta chain) is from a study of T cells in Graves' hyperthyroidism and ophthalmopathy. Whole-study results and caveats: Ophthalmopathy prediction by the model preceded onset by a median roughly 6.3 months.

The CDR3 extends over 15 amino acids. Trimming shortened V by 6 bases and J by 2 bases, and 13 bases separated the two germline ends. Germline values: CDR1 MNHEY, CDR2 SVGAGI. This clonotype was found a few times. The antigen is undetermined. There were TCR beta CDR3 regions amplified from RNA transcripts. RT-PCR in the first round (using the HTBI primer set) targeted the TCR CDR3. Each CDR3 protein is one row after TCRdb ran MiXCR on the multiplex PCR reads. The sample yields about 760,000 distinct CDR3 sequences, around a third seen once. Clinical symptoms, serum thyroxine and TRAb, thyroid ultrasound and orbital computed tomography together formed the diagnostic basis.

The sequencing sample was made of blood. V gene TRBV6-5 combines with J gene TRBJ1-4; D possibly corresponds to TRBD1 (5 bases). The TCR was taken from a woman aged 40 to 50 with Graves' hyperthyroidism. The CDR3 DNA reads as TGTGCCAGCAGCTCCAATGGGGGGACTAATGAAAAACTGTTTTTT. Translated, it gives CASSSNGGTNEKLFF.